Listed below are T cell receptor beta chains from one sample, sequenced in a study of regulatory T cells in long-lasting Graves disease. Each CDR3 protein is one row after TCRdb ran MiXCR on the multiplex PCR reads. The sample lists some 430,000 distinct CDR3 sequences, about 22% occurring once. Sequenced material: peripheral blood mononuclear cells (PBMCs), taken when the disease was refractory, from a patient treated with antithyroid drugs. The origin of the receptors is a female donor with Graves disease. Each CDR3 is given without its conserved first and last residue. Fields, in order: D gene, V gene, CDR3 protein. The D gene is left open where the match is weak.

D: .
V: TRBV12-3/TRBV12-4
CDR3: ASSLPGEETQY

D: TRBD1
V: TRBV6-2/TRBV6-3
CDR3: ASSLRGTGDFYEQY

D: TRBD1
V: TRBV28
CDR3: ASSTRGQGFEQPQH

D: .
V: TRBV11-2
CDR3: ASSPSGVRSPLH

D: TRBD2
V: TRBV27
CDR3: ASSSQLAGVSYEQY

D: .
V: TRBV7-2
CDR3: ASSFELDYEQY

D: .
V: TRBV29-1
CDR3: SVQIFDTGELF

D: .
V: TRBV24-1
CDR3: ATSENGQTNYGYT

D: .
V: TRBV5-1
CDR3: ASRRQTAEKLF

D: .
V: TRBV7-9
CDR3: ASSKVVAGANYGYT